The 9 T cell receptor beta chains in this list originate from one sample, sequenced in a study of beta chain features in type 1 diabetes. Reverse transcribing all isolated RNA meant expressed TCRB transcripts were sequenced. Clones were sequenced by immunoSEQ multiplex PCR, and TCRdb holds only the in-frame ones, with some missing. The repertoire consists of 80,000 to 90,000 clones, with 30% to 35% occurring once and the leading ten covering about 0.5%. What was sequenced was stem cell memory CD4+ T cells from blood. The source is a young woman in good health.

This chain links TRBV4-1 with TRBJ2-3, with 7 bases lining up with TRBD2. The CDR3 extends over 14 amino acids. V lost 7 bases to trimming and J lost 4 bases; unmatched junction nucleotides: 8. Germline V gene sequence: CDR1 MGHRA, CDR2 YSYEKL. CDR3 bases: TGCGCCAGCAAGGGGACTACACCACCAGATACGCAGTATTTT. Translation: CASKGTTPPDTQYF.

This clone appeared a few times. This chain connects TRBV6-5 to TRBJ2-3; 7 bases match TRBD1. J lost 4 bases, V lost 1 base, and 2 bases had no gene match. CDR1 is MNHEY, CDR2 SVGAGI, per germline. This CDR3 spans 14 amino acids. The CDR3 region has the DNA TGTGCCAGCAGTTACTTTCAGGGGGCAGATACGCAGTATTTT. This gives the protein CASSYFQGADTQYF.

V gene TRBV18 combines with J gene TRBJ2-1; the match to TRBD2 covers 13 bases. Germline trimming cut 4 bases from V and 7 bases from J; bases unmatched to any gene: 7. The CDR3 contains 16 residues. Germline V gene sequence: CDR1 KGHSH, CDR2 LQKENI. The CDR3 region has the DNA TGTGCCAGCTCACAACTAGCGGGAGGGCCGAAGAATGAGCAGTTCTTC. Translation gives CASSQLAGGPKNEQFF.

The chain links TRBV19 to TRBJ1-1, with D unclear. Trimming shortened V by 7 bases and J by 7 bases, and 19 bases separated the two germline ends. The CDR3 is made up of 14 amino acids. The germline V gene encodes CDR1 LNHDA and CDR2 SQIVND (reference sequence). The CDR3 is CASIKQGGRDEAFF. In DNA form, the CDR3 reads TGTGCCAGTATTAAGCAAGGAGGTCGCGATGAAGCTTTCTTT.

This clone was seen only a few times. V gene TRBV2 combines with J gene TRBJ2-4; the match to TRBD2 covers 10 bases. CDR1 is SNHLY and CDR2 is FYNNEI in the germline V gene. The CDR3 sequence is 21 residues long. J lost 0 bases, V lost 4 bases, and 18 bases had no gene match. CDR3 region: CASSGGVVGLAAHLAKNIQYF. The CDR3 nucleotides read TGTGCCAGCAGTGGGGGGGTCGTAGGACTAGCGGCTCACCTAGCCAAAAACATTCAGTACTTC.

This clone has just a few counts. J is TRBJ1-2 and V is TRBV27; D is uncertain. The CDR3 has 13 residues. The V and J ends lost 6 bases and 7 bases respectively, with 15 bases between them. CDR1 is MNHEY and CDR2 is SMNVEV in the germline V gene (reference sequence). In nucleotides, the CDR3 is TGTGCCAGCAGACCTGATGCGGAGGTTGGCTACACCTTC. This translates into CASRPDAEVGYTF.

This clone has a handful of counts. The V call is TRBV19, the J call TRBJ2-1; 8 bases map to TRBD2. Looked up from germline, CDR1 is LNHDA and CDR2 is SQIVND (reference sequence). V shed 6 bases and J 9 bases; nucleotides not matched to a gene: 10. The CDR3 loop spans 14 amino acids. CDR3 bases: TGTGCCAGTAGCCACAACGGGGGGGCTGGTGAGCAGTTCTTC. This codes for CASSHNGGAGEQFF.

This clone was recorded a few times. The V call is TRBV5-6, the J call TRBJ2-1; TRBD2 aligns across 7 bases. This CDR3 spans 14 amino acids. V trimming: 5 bases; J trimming: 7 bases; junction bases outside the gene matches: 9. Germline CDR1 is SGHDT and CDR2 is YYEEEE. CDR3 amino acids: CASRWGRGGNEQFF. The CDR3 nucleotides read TGTGCCAGCAGGTGGGGTAGGGGAGGGAATGAGCAGTTCTTC.

V usage is TRBV18 and J usage is TRBJ2-7, with TRBD2 matching 13 bases. The V gene end was trimmed by 3 bases and the J gene end by 3 bases; junction bases not matched to a gene: 2. Germline assignment: CDR1 KGHSH and CDR2 LQKENI. The CDR3 loop spans 15 amino acids. In nucleotides, the CDR3 is TGTGCCAGCTCACCGGGACTAGCGGGAATCTACGAGCAGTACTTC. This sequence encodes CASSPGLAGIYEQYF.